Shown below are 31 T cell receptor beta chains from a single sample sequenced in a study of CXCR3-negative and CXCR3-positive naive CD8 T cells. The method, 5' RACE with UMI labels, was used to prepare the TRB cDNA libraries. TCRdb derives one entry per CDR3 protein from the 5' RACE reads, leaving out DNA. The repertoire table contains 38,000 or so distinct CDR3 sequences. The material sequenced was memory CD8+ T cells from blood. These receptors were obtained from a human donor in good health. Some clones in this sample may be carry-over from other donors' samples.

CDR3: CSVHPTGQETQYF. J is TRBJ2-5 and V is TRBV29-1; TCRdb calls TRBD1, which cannot be checked without DNA. CDR1 SQVTM and CDR2 ANQGSEA come from the germline V gene. CDR3 size: 13 residues.

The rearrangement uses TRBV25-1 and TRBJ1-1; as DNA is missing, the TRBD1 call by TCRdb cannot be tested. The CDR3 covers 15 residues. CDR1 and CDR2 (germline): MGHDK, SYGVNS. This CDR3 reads CASSEYEGASTEAFF.

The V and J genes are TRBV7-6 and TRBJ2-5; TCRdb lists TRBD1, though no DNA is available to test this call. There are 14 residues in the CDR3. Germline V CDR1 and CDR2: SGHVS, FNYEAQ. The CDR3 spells CASSLVGGQETQYF.

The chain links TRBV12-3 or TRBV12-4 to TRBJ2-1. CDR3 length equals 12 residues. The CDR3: CASSLGSTEQFF.

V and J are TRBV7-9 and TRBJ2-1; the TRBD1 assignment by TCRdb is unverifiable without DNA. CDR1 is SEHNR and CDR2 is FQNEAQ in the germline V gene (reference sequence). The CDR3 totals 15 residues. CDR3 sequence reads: CASSWWGADSHEQFF.

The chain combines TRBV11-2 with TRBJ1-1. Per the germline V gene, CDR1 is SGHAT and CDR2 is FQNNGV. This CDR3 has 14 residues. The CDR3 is CASSLAGSNTEAFF.

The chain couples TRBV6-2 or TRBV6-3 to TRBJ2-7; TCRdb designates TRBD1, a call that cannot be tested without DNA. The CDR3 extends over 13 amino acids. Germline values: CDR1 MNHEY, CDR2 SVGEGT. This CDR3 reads CASSVGQFYEQYF.

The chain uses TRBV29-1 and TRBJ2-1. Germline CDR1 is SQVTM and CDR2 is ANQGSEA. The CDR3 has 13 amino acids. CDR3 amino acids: CSVVVLTYNEQFF.

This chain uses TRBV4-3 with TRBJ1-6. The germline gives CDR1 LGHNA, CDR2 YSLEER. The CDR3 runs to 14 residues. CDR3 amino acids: CASSQERESSPLHF.

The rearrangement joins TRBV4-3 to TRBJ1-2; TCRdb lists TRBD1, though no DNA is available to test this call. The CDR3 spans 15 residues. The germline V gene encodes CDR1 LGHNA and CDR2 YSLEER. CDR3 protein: CASSQARIGGNGYTF.

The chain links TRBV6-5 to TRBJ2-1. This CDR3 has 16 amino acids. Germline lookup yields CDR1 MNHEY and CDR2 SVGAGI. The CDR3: CASSYVNPYSYNEQFF.

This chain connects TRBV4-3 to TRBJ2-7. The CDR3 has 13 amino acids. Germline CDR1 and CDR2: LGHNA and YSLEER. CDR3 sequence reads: CASSSGSRGEQYF.

The CDR3 is CASSYDYLKSGTKFYEQYF. This chain uses TRBV6-2 or TRBV6-3 with TRBJ2-7; TCRdb names TRBD1, which stays unverified in the absence of DNA. The CDR3 is 19 residues long. Per germline, CDR1 MNHEY and CDR2 SVGEGT.

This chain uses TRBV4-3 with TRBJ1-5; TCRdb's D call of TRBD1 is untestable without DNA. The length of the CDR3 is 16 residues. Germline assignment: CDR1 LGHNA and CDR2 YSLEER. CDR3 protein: CASSQDIETGVQPQHF.

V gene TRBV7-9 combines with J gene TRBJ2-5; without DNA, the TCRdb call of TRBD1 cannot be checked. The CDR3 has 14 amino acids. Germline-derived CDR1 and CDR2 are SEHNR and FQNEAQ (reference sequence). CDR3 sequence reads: CASSSTPTTETQYF.

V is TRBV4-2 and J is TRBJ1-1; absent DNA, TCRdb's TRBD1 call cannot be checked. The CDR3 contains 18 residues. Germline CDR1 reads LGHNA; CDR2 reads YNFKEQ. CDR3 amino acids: CASSQDGSLTGMSTEAFF.

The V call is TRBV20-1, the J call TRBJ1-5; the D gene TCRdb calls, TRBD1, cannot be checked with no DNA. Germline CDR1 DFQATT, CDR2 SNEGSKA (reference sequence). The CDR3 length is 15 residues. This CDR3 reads CSATEDRGSSEPQHF.

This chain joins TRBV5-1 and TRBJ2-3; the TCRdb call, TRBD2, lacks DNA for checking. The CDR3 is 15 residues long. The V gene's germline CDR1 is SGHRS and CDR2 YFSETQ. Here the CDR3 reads CASSLISGSTDTQYF.

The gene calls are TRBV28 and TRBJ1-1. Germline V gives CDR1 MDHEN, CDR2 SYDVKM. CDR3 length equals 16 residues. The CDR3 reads CASSLEREAFNTEAFF.

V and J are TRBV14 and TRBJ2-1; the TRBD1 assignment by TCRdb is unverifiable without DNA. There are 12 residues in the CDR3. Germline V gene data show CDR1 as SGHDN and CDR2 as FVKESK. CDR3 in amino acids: CASSQDRTGPFF. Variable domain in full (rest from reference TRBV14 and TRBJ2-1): EAGVTQFPSHSVIEKGQTVTLRCDPISGHDNLYWYRRVMGKEIKFLLHFVKESKQDESGMPNNRFLAERTGGTYSTLKVQPAELEDSGVYFCASSQDRTGPFFGPGTRLTVL.

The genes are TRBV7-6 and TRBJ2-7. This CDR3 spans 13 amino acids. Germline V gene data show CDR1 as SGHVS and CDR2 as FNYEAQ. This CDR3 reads CASSLSLTYEQYF.

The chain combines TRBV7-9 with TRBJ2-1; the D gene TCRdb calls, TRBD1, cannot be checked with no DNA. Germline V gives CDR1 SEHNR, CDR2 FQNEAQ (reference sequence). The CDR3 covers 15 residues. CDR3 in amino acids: CASSLGGGGDNEQFF. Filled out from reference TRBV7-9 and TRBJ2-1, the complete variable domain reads DTGVSQNPRHKITKRGQNVTFRCDPISEHNRLYWYRQTLGQGPEFLTYFQNEAQLEKSRLLSDRFSAERPKGSFSTLEIQRTEQGDSAMYLCASSLGGGGDNEQFFGPGTRLTVL.

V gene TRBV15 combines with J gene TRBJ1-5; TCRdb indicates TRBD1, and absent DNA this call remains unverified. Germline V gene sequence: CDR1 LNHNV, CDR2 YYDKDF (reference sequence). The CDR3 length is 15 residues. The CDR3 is CATRQGGARDQPQHF.

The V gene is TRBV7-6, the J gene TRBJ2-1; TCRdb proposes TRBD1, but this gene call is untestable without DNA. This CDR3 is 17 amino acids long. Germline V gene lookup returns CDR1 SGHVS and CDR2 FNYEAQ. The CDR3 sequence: CASSAEDRTSSYNEQFF. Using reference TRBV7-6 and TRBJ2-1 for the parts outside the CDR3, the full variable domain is GAGVSQSPRYKVTKRGQDVALRCDPISGHVSLYWYRQALGQGPEFLTYFNYEAQQDKSGLPNDRFSAERPEGSISTLTIQRTEQRDSAMYRCASSAEDRTSSYNEQFFGPGTRLTVL.

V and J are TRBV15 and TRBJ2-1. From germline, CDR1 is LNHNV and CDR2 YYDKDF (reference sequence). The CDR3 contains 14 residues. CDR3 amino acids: CATSRMSSYNEQFF.

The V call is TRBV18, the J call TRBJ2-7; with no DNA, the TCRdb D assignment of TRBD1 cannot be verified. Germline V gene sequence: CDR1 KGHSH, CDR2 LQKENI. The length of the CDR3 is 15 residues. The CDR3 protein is CASFQPGQGIFEQYF.

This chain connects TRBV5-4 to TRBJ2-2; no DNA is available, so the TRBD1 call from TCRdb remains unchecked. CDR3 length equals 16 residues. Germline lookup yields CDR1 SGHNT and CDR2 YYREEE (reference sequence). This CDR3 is CASSFNTGANTGELFF.

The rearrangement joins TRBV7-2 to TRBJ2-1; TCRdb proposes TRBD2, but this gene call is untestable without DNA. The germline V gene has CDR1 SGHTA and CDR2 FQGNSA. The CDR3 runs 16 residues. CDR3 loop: CASSPGLAGFYNEQFF. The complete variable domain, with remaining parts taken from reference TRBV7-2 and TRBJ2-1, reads GAGVSQSPSNKVTEKGKDVELRCDPISGHTALYWYRQSLGQGLEFLIYFQGNSAPDKSGLPSDRFSAERTGGSVSTLTIQRTQQEDSAVYLCASSPGLAGFYNEQFFGPGTRLTVL.

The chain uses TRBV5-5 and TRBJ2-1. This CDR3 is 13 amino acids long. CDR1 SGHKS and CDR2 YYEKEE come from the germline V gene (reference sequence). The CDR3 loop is CASSLEAGDEQFF.

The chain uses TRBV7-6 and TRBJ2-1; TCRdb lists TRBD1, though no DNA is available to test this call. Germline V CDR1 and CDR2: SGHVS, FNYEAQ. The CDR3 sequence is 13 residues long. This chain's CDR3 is CASSSTGDGEQFF.

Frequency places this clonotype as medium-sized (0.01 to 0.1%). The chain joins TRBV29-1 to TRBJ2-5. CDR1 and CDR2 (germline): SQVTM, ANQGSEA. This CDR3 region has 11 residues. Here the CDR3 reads CSVEVEETQYF.